This TCR beta chain comes out of a study of memory CD4+ T cells and cytomegalovirus serostatus. Overall study context: Of the healthy Belgian adults, 8 to 10 were CMV seropositive and 20 to 30 seronegative.

The CDR3 has 15 amino acids. In germline, CDR1 is MNHEY, CDR2 SMNVEV (reference sequence). The V gene lost 6 bases and the J gene lost 0 bases, with 12 bases spanning the gap. In the original workflow: Out-of-frame sequences were removed, leaving around 2,000,000 distinct TCRbeta sequences. Data came from immunoSEQ multiplex PCR; TCRdb stores just in-frame clones and leaves some out. V, J and clone size were drawn from that table, and D and trimming were deduced from the DNA. The table includes under 35,000 clones, 76% detected once. The sort gate was single viable CD3+CD4+CD8-CD45RO+ cells for memory CD4+ T cells. CMV serostatus came from serum IgG against pp150, pp28, p38, p52. Positive selection with CD4 microbeads enriched total CD4+ T cells.

This TCR derives from an adult in good health and CMV-seronegative. The sample consisted of memory CD4+ T cells from blood. This chain uses TRBV27 with TRBJ1-5; a weak D match, TRBD1 (5 bases). Written as DNA, the CDR3 is TGTGCCAGCAGCGCAGGGAGATATAGCAATCAGCCCCAGCATTTT. Protein sequence: CASSAGRYSNQPQHF.